This T cell receptor (beta chain) was identified in a study of PD-L1 blockade in urothelial cancer. Looking at the study overall: About 90% of the 29 patients were males with bladder-origin urothelial cancer.

This clone was detected many times. The templates were synthetic TCR analogs, and they were spiked into each PCR. FFPE tumor DNA was quantified using amplified housekeeping genes. TCRdb's table, derived via immunoSEQ multiplex PCR, lists solely in-frame clones and lacks some. The data show more than 35,000 clones, with about a third seen just once and more than 8.5% held by the top ten. V was cut by 0 bases and J by 3 bases, with 12 bases left in between. Germline V gene lookup returns CDR1 SGHVS and CDR2 FNYEAQ. This CDR3 is 15 amino acids long. This chain links TRBV7-6 with TRBJ2-7; TRBD1 is a possible D gene (5 bases). The sample was tumor tissue, taken before atezolizumab (anti-PD-L1) treatment. This receptor was taken from a man in his 60s with urothelial cancer. The CDR3 is CASSLAGDRIYEQYF. CDR3 DNA: TGTGCCAGCAGCTTAGCGGGTGACAGAATCTACGAGCAGTACTTC.